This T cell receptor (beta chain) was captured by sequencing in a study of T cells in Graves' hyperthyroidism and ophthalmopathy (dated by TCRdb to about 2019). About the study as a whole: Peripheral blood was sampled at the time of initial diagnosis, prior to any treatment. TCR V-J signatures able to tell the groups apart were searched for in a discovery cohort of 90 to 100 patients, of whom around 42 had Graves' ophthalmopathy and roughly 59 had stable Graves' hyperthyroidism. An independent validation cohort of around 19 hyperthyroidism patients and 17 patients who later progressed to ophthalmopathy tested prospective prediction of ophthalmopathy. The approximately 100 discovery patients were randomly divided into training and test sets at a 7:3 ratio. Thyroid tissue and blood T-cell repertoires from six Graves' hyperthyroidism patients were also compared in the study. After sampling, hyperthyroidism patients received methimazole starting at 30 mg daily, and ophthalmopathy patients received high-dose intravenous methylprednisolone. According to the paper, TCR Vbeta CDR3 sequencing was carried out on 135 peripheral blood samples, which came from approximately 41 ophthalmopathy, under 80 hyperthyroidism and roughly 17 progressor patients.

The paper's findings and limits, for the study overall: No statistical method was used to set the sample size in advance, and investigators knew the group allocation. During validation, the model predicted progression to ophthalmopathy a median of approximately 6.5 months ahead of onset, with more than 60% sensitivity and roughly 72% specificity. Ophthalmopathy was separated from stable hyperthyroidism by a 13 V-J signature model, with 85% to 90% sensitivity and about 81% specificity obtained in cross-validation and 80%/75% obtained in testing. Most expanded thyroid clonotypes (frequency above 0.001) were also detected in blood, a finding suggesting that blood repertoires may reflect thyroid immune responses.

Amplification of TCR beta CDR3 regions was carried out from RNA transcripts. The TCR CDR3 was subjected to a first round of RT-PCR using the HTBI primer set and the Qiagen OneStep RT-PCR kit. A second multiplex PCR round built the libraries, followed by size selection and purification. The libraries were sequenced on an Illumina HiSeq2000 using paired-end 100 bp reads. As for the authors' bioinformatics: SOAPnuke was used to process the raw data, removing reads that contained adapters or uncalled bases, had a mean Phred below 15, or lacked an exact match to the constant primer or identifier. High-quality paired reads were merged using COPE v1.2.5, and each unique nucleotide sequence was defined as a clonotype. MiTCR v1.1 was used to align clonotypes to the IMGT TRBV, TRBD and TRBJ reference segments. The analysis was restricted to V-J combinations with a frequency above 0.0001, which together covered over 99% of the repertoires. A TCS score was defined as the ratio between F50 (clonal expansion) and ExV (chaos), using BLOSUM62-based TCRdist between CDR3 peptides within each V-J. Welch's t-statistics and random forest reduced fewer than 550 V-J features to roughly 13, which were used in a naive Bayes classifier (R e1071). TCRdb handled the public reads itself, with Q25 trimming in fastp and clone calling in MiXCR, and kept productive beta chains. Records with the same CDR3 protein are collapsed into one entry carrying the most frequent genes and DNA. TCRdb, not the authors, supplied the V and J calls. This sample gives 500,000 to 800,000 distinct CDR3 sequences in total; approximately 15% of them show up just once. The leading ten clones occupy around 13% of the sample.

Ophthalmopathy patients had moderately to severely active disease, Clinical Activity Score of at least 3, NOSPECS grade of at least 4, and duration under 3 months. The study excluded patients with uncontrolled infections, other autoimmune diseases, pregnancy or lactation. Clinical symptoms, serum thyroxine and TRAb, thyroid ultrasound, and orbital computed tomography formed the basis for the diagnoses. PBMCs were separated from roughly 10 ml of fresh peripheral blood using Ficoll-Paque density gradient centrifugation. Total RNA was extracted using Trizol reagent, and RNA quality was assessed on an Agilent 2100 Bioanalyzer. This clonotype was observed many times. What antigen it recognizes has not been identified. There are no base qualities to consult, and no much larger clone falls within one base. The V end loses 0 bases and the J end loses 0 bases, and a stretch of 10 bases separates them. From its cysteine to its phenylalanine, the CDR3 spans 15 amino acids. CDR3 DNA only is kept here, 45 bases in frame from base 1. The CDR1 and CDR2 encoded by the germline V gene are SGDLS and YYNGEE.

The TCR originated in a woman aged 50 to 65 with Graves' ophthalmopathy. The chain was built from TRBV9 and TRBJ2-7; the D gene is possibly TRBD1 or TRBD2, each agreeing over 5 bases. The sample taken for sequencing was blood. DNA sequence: TGTGCCAGCAGCGTAGGTGCAGGGAGCTCCTACGAGCAGTACTTC. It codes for CASSVGAGSSYEQYF.